The present T cell receptor (beta chain) was sequenced within a study of Ad26.COV2.S vaccination and SARS-CoV-2 variants. Study background: Ad26.COV2.S given intramuscularly, once or twice 56 days apart.

CDR1 and CDR2 from the germline V gene are MNHEY and SVGAGI. The V and J ends lost 7 bases and 6 bases respectively, with 16 bases between them. The CDR3 runs to 14 residues. Overall study results and limits: Possible underestimation of total T cell responses by the TCR breadth and depth analyses was noted. Vaccinees showed greater spike-specific TCR breadth than placebo recipients.

Treatment indicated: about 20 received Ad26.COV2.S at low or high dose, single or two shots; roughly five received placebo; per-sample allocation not given. Day 63 following the first vaccine or placebo injection was when the samples were taken. An Ad26 vector expressing Wuhan-strain SARS-CoV-2 spike served as the vaccine. Of note for this clone: Antigen specificity is unknown.

Repertoires were generated with immunoSEQ multiplex PCR, while TCRdb's copy carries only in-frame clones and drops some. The profile shows approximately 300,000 clones, approximately 80% of them singletons. The TCR originated in a person between 18 and 65 years old who received the Ad26.COV2.S COVID-19 vaccine or a placebo. This chain joins TRBV6-5 and TRBJ1-5, with D possibly matching TRBD1 (6 bases). The sequenced sample was peripheral blood, obtained in a trial of Ad26.COV2.S vaccine versus placebo. The CDR3 protein is CASKEGGLSQPQHF. Written as DNA, the CDR3 is TGTGCCAGCAAGGAGGGGGGACTGAGTCAGCCCCAGCATTTT.